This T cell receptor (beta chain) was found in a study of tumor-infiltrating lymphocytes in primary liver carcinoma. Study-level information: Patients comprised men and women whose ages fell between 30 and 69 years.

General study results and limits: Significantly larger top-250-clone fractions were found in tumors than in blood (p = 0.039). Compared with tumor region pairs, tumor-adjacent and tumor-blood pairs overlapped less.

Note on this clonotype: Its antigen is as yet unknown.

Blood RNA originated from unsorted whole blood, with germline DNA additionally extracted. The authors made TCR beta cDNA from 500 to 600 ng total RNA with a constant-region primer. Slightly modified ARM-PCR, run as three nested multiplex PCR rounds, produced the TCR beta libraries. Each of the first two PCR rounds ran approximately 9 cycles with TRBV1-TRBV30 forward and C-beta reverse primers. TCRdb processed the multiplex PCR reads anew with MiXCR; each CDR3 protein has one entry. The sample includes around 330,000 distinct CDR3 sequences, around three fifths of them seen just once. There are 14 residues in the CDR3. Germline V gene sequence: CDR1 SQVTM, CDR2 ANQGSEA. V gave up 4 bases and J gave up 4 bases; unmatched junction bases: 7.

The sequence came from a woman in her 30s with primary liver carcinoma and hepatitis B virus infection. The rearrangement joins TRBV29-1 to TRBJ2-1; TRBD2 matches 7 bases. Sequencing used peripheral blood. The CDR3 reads CSVGTIGGYNEQFF. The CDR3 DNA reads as TGCAGCGTTGGGACCATCGGGGGGTACAATGAGCAGTTCTTC.